This TCR beta chain is drawn from a study of CD8 T cells in ankylosing spondylitis. Study results and caveats: Reportedly, significant enrichment of disease-linked clones occurred in matched ankylosing spondylitis synovial fluid. Relatively scarce in peripheral blood, disease-linked clones were CD8+. A motif of 7 to 9 highly homologous TCR beta variants was seen as apparently characteristic of ankylosing spondylitis blood.

Regarding this clonotype: Its antigen is not identified.

This CDR3 spans 13 amino acids. Germline V CDR1 and CDR2: DFQATT, SNEGSKA (reference sequence). V shed 6 bases, J shed 5 bases, and the junction held 6 bases outside the gene matches. MiXCR, applied by TCRdb to the 5' RACE reads, yields one record per CDR3 protein. The sample lists just under 550,000 distinct CDR3 sequences, 12% occurring once. Sequenced sample: blood, either unsorted or a sorted T cell fraction (not recorded which). This clonotype was obtained from a male donor with ankylosing spondylitis. The V gene is TRBV20-1, the J gene TRBJ2-5; TRBD1 aligns across 10 bases. This CDR3 is CSATTGGEETQYF. CDR3 bases: TGCAGTGCCACGACAGGGGGCGAGGAGACCCAGTACTTC.